The 11 T cell receptor beta chains below come from one sample, sequenced in a study of blood T cell repertoires in COVID-19. Assay: immunoSEQ multiplex PCR; the TCRdb copy retains only in-frame clones and omits some. This table holds 70,000 to 75,000 clones, about four fifths found once. Sample: peripheral blood. The origin of the receptors is a woman older than 75 with active or convalescent COVID-19.

The rearrangement links TRBV7-6 to TRBJ2-1; TRBD2 aligns across 7 bases. Germline loops: CDR1 SGHVS, CDR2 FNYEAQ. The ends lost 5 bases at V and 6 bases at J; junction bases unmatched: 13. The CDR3 is made up of 16 amino acids. Written as DNA, the CDR3 is TGTGCCAGCAGCCTAGGCGCCCTGACTAGCATCAATGAGCAGTTCTTC. As protein: CASSLGALTSINEQFF.

The chain has TRBV4-2 and TRBJ2-3; 14 bases map to TRBD2. Germline assignment: CDR1 LGHNA and CDR2 YNFKEQ. V shed 1 base, J shed 1 base, and the junction held 7 bases outside the gene matches. This CDR3 comprises 19 residues. CDR3 sequence: CASSQGMGTSGGRTDTQYF. The CDR3 nucleotides read TGTGCCAGCAGCCAAGGGATGGGGACTAGCGGGGGTCGCACAGATACGCAGTATTTT.

The chain is built from TRBV3-1 (or the pseudogene TRBV3-2) and TRBJ2-1; D gene unclear. Trimming stripped 4 bases from V and 9 bases from J, with 10 bases between. Germline assignment: CDR1 LGHDT and CDR2 YNNKEL (reference sequence). The CDR3 spans 12 residues. The CDR3 bases are TGTGCCAGCAGCCGGGCGTCCGCTGAGCAGTTCTTC. This sequence encodes CASSRASAEQFF.

CDR3 loop: CASSRRLAGGTDTQYF. The CDR3 bases are TGTGCCAGCAGCCGCCGACTAGCGGGGGGGACAGATACGCAGTATTTT. This chain uses TRBV3-1 (or the pseudogene TRBV3-2) with TRBJ2-3, with 14 positions matching TRBD2. CDR1 LGHDT and CDR2 YNNKEL come from the germline V gene (reference sequence). V was pared by 4 bases and J by 3 bases, with 3 bases of the junction left unmatched. The CDR3 runs 16 residues.

This clone came up a few times. The chain joins TRBV7-8 to TRBJ2-5; tentative D call: TRBD2 (6 bases). The CDR3 extends over 19 amino acids. Germline assignment: CDR1 SGHVS and CDR2 FQNEAQ. Trimming took 1 base from V and 1 from J, leaving 22 bases between them. CDR3: CASSLEGIRRGASQETQYF. The CDR3 DNA follows: TGTGCCAGCAGCTTAGAGGGGATCCGTCGCGGGGCTAGCCAAGAGACCCAGTACTTC.

This clone appeared once. For the CDR3, the DNA is TGTGCCAGCAGCTTGGTACCGGGGAAGAATTCACCCCTCCACTTT. Residues: CASSLVPGKNSPLHF. The chain carries TRBV5-8 and TRBJ1-6; D ambiguous. Trimming cost V 0 bases and J 7 bases, with 11 bases left between them. CDR1 is SGHTS, CDR2 YDEGEE, per germline. The CDR3 runs 15 residues.

V gene TRBV6-2 or TRBV6-3 combines with J gene TRBJ2-7, with D uncertain. The ends were cut back, 2 bases at V and 1 base at J, with 9 bases in the middle. The germline V gene encodes CDR1 MNHEY and CDR2 SVGEGT. The CDR3 consists of 14 residues. CDR3 sequence reads: CASSYGTRSYEQYF. For the CDR3, the DNA is TGTGCCAGCAGTTACGGCACCAGGTCCTACGAGCAGTACTTC.

The CDR3 protein is CASSPTGAATQYF. CDR3 bases: TGTGCCAGCAGCCCCACAGGGGCGGCGACCCAGTACTTC. The chain has TRBV3-1 (or the pseudogene TRBV3-2) and TRBJ2-5; TRBD1 matches 7 bases. The V gene's germline CDR1 is LGHDT and CDR2 YNNKEL (reference sequence). This CDR3 is 13 amino acids long. Trimming took 4 bases from V and 7 from J; bases not matched to a gene: 6.

This clone was seen a handful of times. The V call is TRBV19, the J call TRBJ1-2, with TRBD1 matching over 8 bases. CDR3 size: 15 residues. The junction had 10 bases not matched to a gene; V was cut back by 3 bases and J by 7 bases. Germline assignment: CDR1 LNHDA and CDR2 SQIVND (reference sequence). CDR3 in DNA: TGTGCCAGTAGTATGCAGGGGGCGGCGTCTAGTGGCTACACCTTC. Translated, it gives CASSMQGAASSGYTF.

The rearrangement uses TRBV3-1 (or the pseudogene TRBV3-2) and TRBJ1-6; D call uncertain. Germline values: CDR1 LGHDT, CDR2 YNNKEL (reference sequence). The CDR3 loop spans 13 amino acids. Trimming stripped 4 bases from V and 7 bases from J, with 8 bases between. In DNA form, the CDR3 reads TGTGCCAGCAGCCGAGGCGGGAATTCACCCCTCCACTTT. Translation: CASSRGGNSPLHF.

This clone was detected only a few times. In DNA, the CDR3 is TGTGCCTGGAGCGTGGACACCCGTCAGTACTTC. Translating it yields CAWSVDTRQYF. The chain recombines TRBV30 with TRBJ2-7; D may be TRBD1 (5 bases). Trimming left V 3 bases short and J 10 bases short, with 13 bases between. The CDR3 consists of 11 residues. Looked up from germline, CDR1 is GTSNPN and CDR2 is SVGIG (reference sequence).